These 22 T cell receptor beta chains came from one sample sequenced in a study of T cell repertoires in cytomegalovirus infection. No cognate antigen is known for these TCRs. One entry per CDR3 protein, called by TCRdb with MiXCR from the reads. The sample carries 700,000 to 950,000 distinct CDR3 sequences, approximately 29% recorded once. The sequencing used cultured CD8+ T cells from PBMCs, collected from culture after CMV antigen stimulation. Receptors originate from a human donor in good health (CMV status not recorded). Some clones in this sample may be carry-over from other donors' samples.

This clonotype was found a few times. V usage is TRBV27 and J usage is TRBJ1-2; no reliable D call. In germline, CDR1 is MNHEY, CDR2 SMNVEV (reference sequence). V lost 5 bases to trimming and J lost 4 bases, with 5 bases between them. CDR3 size: 11 residues. CDR3: CASSGIYGYTF. CDR3 nucleotides: TGTGCCAGCAGTGGAATCTATGGCTACACCTTC.

This chain links TRBV15 with TRBJ2-1; tentative D call: TRBD2 (6 bases). V was cut by 5 bases and J by 8 bases, with 13 bases left in between. The CDR3 length is 13 residues. The germline V gene has CDR1 LNHNV and CDR2 YYDKDF (reference sequence). CDR3 sequence: CATSPRLGDEQFF. The CDR3 DNA reads TGTGCCACCAGCCCTCGACTAGGCGATGAGCAGTTCTTC.

This rearrangement joins TRBV4-1 to TRBJ2-2, with unresolved D. With 2 bases removed from V and 0 bases from J, the gap between germline ends came to 4 bases. The CDR3 is 14 residues long. Germline CDR1 MGHRA, CDR2 YSYEKL. Here the CDR3 reads CASSQTTNTGELFF. CDR3 nucleotide sequence: TGCGCCAGCAGCCAAACAACGAACACCGGGGAGCTGTTTTTT.

This clonotype has at least ten counts. The V gene is TRBV18, the J gene TRBJ2-2; TRBD1 is a possible D gene (6 bases). The germline V gene encodes CDR1 KGHSH and CDR2 LQKENI. V was clipped by 3 bases and J by 5 bases, with 13 bases between them. CDR3 length equals 15 residues. The CDR3 loop is CASSPGNRATGELFF. In DNA, the CDR3 is TGTGCCAGCTCACCGGGCAACAGGGCAACCGGGGAGCTGTTTTTT.

This clonotype is a singleton in its sample. The chain is built from TRBV12-5 and TRBJ1-5; D is unresolved. This CDR3 region has 15 residues. Trimming stripped 0 bases from V and 4 bases from J, with 10 bases between. Looked up from germline, CDR1 is LGHNT and CDR2 is FRNRAP. The CDR3: CASGLVAGGNQPQHF. CDR3 bases: TGTGCTAGTGGTTTGGTAGCAGGAGGTAATCAGCCCCAGCATTTT. The variable domain in full, with the rest retrieved from reference TRBV12-5 and TRBJ1-5, is DARVTQTPRHKVTEMGQEVTMRCQPILGHNTVFWYRQTMMQGLELLAYFRNRAPLDDSGMPKDRFSAEMPDATLATLKIQPSEPRDSAVYFCASGLVAGGNQPQHFGDGTRLSIL.

The rearrangement joins TRBV19 to TRBJ2-7; possibly TRBD2 for D (6 bases). The ends were cut back, 5 bases at V and 0 bases at J, with 17 bases in the middle. Germline V gene lookup returns CDR1 LNHDA and CDR2 SQIVND (reference sequence). This CDR3 has 16 residues. The CDR3 region is CASSPSEGNSSYEQYF. CDR3 bases: TGTGCCAGTAGTCCGTCGGAGGGGAATAGCTCCTACGAGCAGTACTTC.

V usage is TRBV28 and J usage is TRBJ2-7, with 8 bases that match TRBD1. Germline V lookup: CDR1 MDHEN, CDR2 SYDVKM. The CDR3 is 13 amino acids. V gave up 2 bases and J gave up 9 bases; unmatched junction bases: 6. The CDR3 reads CASSLGQGARQYV. The CDR3 DNA sequence: TGTGCCAGCAGTTTAGGCCAGGGGGCGAGGCAGTACGTC.

J is TRBJ1-2 and V is TRBV7-9; 7 bases align to TRBD1. J gave up 6 bases and V 5 bases, and 15 bases lay outside the gene matches. CDR1 is SEHNR, CDR2 FQNEAQ, per germline (reference sequence). This CDR3 contains 16 residues. The CDR3 is CASSPSSTGLVDGYTF. As DNA, the CDR3 is TGTGCCAGCAGCCCGTCTTCGACAGGGTTAGTCGATGGCTACACCTTC.

This clonotype has just a few counts. The genes are TRBV6-2 or TRBV6-3 and TRBJ2-1; possibly TRBD1 or TRBD2 for D (5 bases each). The germline gives CDR1 MNHEY, CDR2 SVGEGT. Trimming removed 0 bases at V and 9 bases at J, with 15 bases between. This CDR3 region has 15 residues. The DNA of the CDR3 is TGTGCCAGCAGTTACTCCGGGACGGAGTGGAGTGAGCAGTTCTTC. Protein: CASSYSGTEWSEQFF.

This clonotype was detected only a few times. CDR3 amino acids: CASSSLGLGTGELFF. The CDR3 DNA is TGTGCCAGCAGTTCGCTTGGCCTCGGGACCGGGGAGCTGTTTTTT. The chain employs TRBV6-2 or TRBV6-3 and TRBJ2-2; no reliable D call. V lost 4 bases, J lost 5 bases, and 14 bases lay in between. This CDR3 has 15 amino acids. Germline loops: CDR1 MNHEY, CDR2 SVGEGT.

This chain joins TRBV7-9 and TRBJ2-7; possible D gene TRBD2, 5 bases. Germline-derived CDR1 and CDR2 are SEHNR and FQNEAQ (reference sequence). The ends were cut back, 4 bases at V and 5 bases at J, with 12 bases in the middle. The CDR3 length is 13 residues. CDR3 amino acids: CASSSEGSHEQYF. Here the CDR3 DNA reads TGTGCCAGCAGCTCAGAGGGTTCCCACGAGCAGTACTTC.

The V and J genes are TRBV7-6 and TRBJ1-1; no clear D. The germline V gene encodes CDR1 SGHVS and CDR2 FNYEAQ. The CDR3 covers 14 residues. With 5 bases removed from V and 4 bases from J, the gap between germline ends came to 14 bases. The CDR3 bases are TGTGCCAGCAGCCCAACCGGACCGGGCACTGAAGCTTTCTTT. Its translation is CASSPTGPGTEAFF. Looking up the rest from reference TRBV7-6 and TRBJ1-1 gives the full variable domain: GAGVSQSPRYKVTKRGQDVALRCDPISGHVSLYWYRQALGQGPEFLTYFNYEAQQDKSGLPNDRFSAERPEGSISTLTIQRTEQRDSAMYRCASSPTGPGTEAFFGQGTRLTVV.

This chain uses TRBV7-2 with TRBJ1-2, with D tentatively TRBD1 (5 bases). The V gene lost 1 base and the J gene lost 8 bases, with 14 bases spanning the gap. The CDR3 is made up of 14 amino acids. CDR1 is SGHTA and CDR2 is FQGNSA in the germline V gene. The CDR3 spells CASSLGLGDKGYTF. DNA for the CDR3: TGTGCCAGCAGCTTAGGTCTGGGGGATAAAGGCTACACCTTC.

This clonotype appeared many times. The chain employs TRBV7-2 and TRBJ1-3, with TRBD1 matching over 9 bases. V lost 0 bases and J lost 3; bases outside the gene matches: 6. CDR1 is SGHTA and CDR2 is FQGNSA in the germline V gene. There are 17 residues in the CDR3. CDR3 in amino acids: CASSLALTGGIGNTIYF. The DNA for the CDR3 is TGTGCCAGCAGCTTAGCGCTGACAGGGGGAATTGGAAACACCATATATTTT.

The table lists this clonotype with a count of one. The V and J genes are TRBV27 and TRBJ1-1, with unresolved D. CDR3 length: 14 residues. The V gene lost 5 bases and the J gene lost 2 bases, with 12 bases spanning the gap. Germline assignment: CDR1 MNHEY and CDR2 SMNVEV (reference sequence). Here the CDR3 DNA reads TGTGCCAGCAGTCTCTCCGAGGCCAACACTGAAGCTTTCTTT. Its translation: CASSLSEANTEAFF.

With regard to this clonotype: A much more abundant neighbour one base away suggests this may be a read error. The V and J genes are TRBV7-6 and TRBJ1-5, with D perhaps matching TRBD1 (5 bases). Germline values: CDR1 SGHVS, CDR2 FNYEAQ. This CDR3 comprises 15 residues. The germline V and J ends were trimmed by 0 bases and 7 bases, with 13 bases remaining between them. The CDR3, as DNA: TGTGCCAGCAGCTTAGCAGGGGAAGTCAGGCAGCCCCAGCATTTT. Amino acids: CASSLAGEVRQPQHF.

V is TRBV29-1 and J is TRBJ2-4; D is undetermined. Deletions cut 5 bases from V and 6 bases from J, with 14 bases between. Looked up from germline, CDR1 is SQVTM and CDR2 is ANQGSEA. The length of the CDR3 is 13 residues. The CDR3 region is CSVLKAQTNIQYF. The CDR3 coding sequence is TGCAGCGTTCTAAAGGCCCAGACAAACATTCAGTACTTC.

The CDR3 is CASSPRLEAGTQYF. As DNA, the CDR3 is TGTGCCAGCAGCCCCCGGTTAGAAGCTGGGACCCAGTACTTC. This chain links TRBV11-1 with TRBJ2-5; no definite D call. V was trimmed by 5 bases and J by 7 bases, leaving 17 bases between them. CDR1 SGHAT and CDR2 FQDESV come from the germline V gene (reference sequence). CDR3 length: 14 residues.

This chain connects TRBV6-1 to TRBJ1-5; D perhaps matches TRBD1 (6 bases). The CDR3 has 17 residues. The germline CDR1 and CDR2 sequences are MNHNS and SASEGT. With 3 bases removed from V and 2 bases from J, the gap between germline ends came to 17 bases. The CDR3 loop is CASSDDEGVSGNQPQHF. In DNA form, the CDR3 reads TGTGCCAGCAGTGATGACGAGGGGGTGAGTGGCAATCAGCCCCAGCATTTT.

The V call is TRBV12-3 or TRBV12-4, the J call TRBJ2-6; 8 bases agree with TRBD1. The CDR3 consists of 18 residues. V shed 3 bases, J shed 4 bases, and the junction held 11 bases outside the gene matches. CDR3 residues: CASSLGDRLFGGANVLTF. CDR3 DNA: TGTGCCAGCAGTTTGGGGGACAGGTTATTTGGAGGGGCCAACGTCCTGACTTTC.

This rearrangement joins TRBV7-8 to TRBJ1-1; D is uncertain. Germline loops: CDR1 SGHVS, CDR2 FQNEAQ. V was pared by 5 bases and J by 4 bases, with 14 bases between. The CDR3 length is 14 residues. The DNA for the CDR3 is TGTGCCAGCAGCCCATCCAACGGATTCACTGAAGCTTTCTTT. Translating gives CASSPSNGFTEAFF.

The chain couples TRBV20-1 to TRBJ2-3; 8 bases agree with TRBD2. V shed 0 bases and J 1 base; nucleotides not matched to a gene: 3. The CDR3 loop spans 15 amino acids. The germline V gene has CDR1 DFQATT and CDR2 SNEGSKA (reference sequence). The CDR3 region is CSARDLLAGTDTQYF. The CDR3 nucleotides read TGCAGTGCTAGAGATCTACTAGCGGGCACAGATACGCAGTATTTT.